A selection of T cell receptor beta chains follows, all from one sample in a study of response to subunit inactivated influenza vaccine. A single record per CDR3 protein comes from TCRdb applying MiXCR to the RT-PCR reads. Of 860,000 or so distinct CDR3 sequences in the sample, around 20% were seen once. Sequencing was performed on PBMCs from blood, taken about 5 days after vaccination. The receptor set was obtained from a man in his fifties or sixties who received an inactivated influenza vaccine. Both conserved end residues are part of each CDR3. Fields, in order: V gene, J gene, D gene, clone size, CDR3 DNA, CDR3 protein. D genes are given only for firm matches. Clone sizes are given selectively: once, few, many, or a class where the clone is expanded.

TRBV4-3,TRBJ1-5,-,-,TGCGCCAGCAGCCAAGAATGGCGCAGAAGCAATCAGCCCCAGCATTTT,CASSQEWRRSNQPQHF
TRBV5-1,TRBJ2-5,TRBD2,-,TGCGCCAGCAGCACCTACGTAGCGGGAGGCCTCGGGGAGACCCAGTACTTC,CASSTYVAGGLGETQYF
TRBV5-1,TRBJ2-5,TRBD1,-,TGCGCCAGCAGCTTGGAAAACAGGGGAGAGACCCAGTACTTC,CASSLENRGETQYF
TRBV25-1,TRBJ2-1,TRBD2,few,TGTGCCAGCAGGGTTGGCGGGAGGTCCAATGAGCAGTTCTTC,CASRVGGRSNEQFF
TRBV12-3/TRBV12-4,TRBJ2-2,-,-,TGTGCCAGCAGTTTAATAGTGCGACTGTTCACCGGGGAGCTGTTTTTT,CASSLIVRLFTGELFF
TRBV12-3/TRBV12-4,TRBJ2-3,-,few,TGTGCCAGCACCGACAGGTCGGGGGGAGATACGCAGTATTTT,CASTDRSGGDTQYF
TRBV10-3,TRBJ2-2,-,few,TGTGCCAGCGACGCAAGCCCCCCAGGGGTCGGCGGGGAGCTGTTTTTT,CASDASPPGVGGELFF
TRBV4-3,TRBJ2-7,-,few,TGCGCCAGCAGCCAAGATCGGGGGACAACATACGAGCAGTACTTC,CASSQDRGTTYEQYF
TRBV5-1,TRBJ2-3,TRBD2,-,TGCGCCAGCAGCTCCGGGACTAGCGGGGGGATTACAGATACGCAGTATTTT,CASSSGTSGGITDTQYF
TRBV7-2,TRBJ2-3,-,few,TGTGCCAGCAGCTTAGAATACCTAGGCACAGATACGCAGTATTTT,CASSLEYLGTDTQYF
TRBV20-1,TRBJ1-2,-,-,TGCAGTGCTAGTATGGGTGTAGACTATGGCTACACCTTC,CSASMGVDYGYTF
TRBV28,TRBJ2-1,TRBD1,-,TGTGCCATTCGGACAGGGGGCGATCATAATGAGCAGTTCTTC,CAIRTGGDHNEQFF
TRBV12-3/TRBV12-4,TRBJ1-2,-,many,TGTGCCAGCAGCACAGGTGGTGGCTACACCTTC,CASSTGGGYTF
TRBV20-1,TRBJ1-1,-,-,TGCAGTGCCTTAAGTCGGGGGGCGAGGATGAACACTGAAGCTTTCTTT,CSALSRGARMNTEAFF
TRBV7-2,TRBJ2-1,-,-,TGTGCCAGCAGCCCTATGGCGGGAAACAATGAGCAGTTCTTC,CASSPMAGNNEQFF
TRBV4-3,TRBJ2-7,-,few,TGCGCCAGCAGCCAAGATTTGCAGGGACGGTACGAGCAGTACTTC,CASSQDLQGRYEQYF
TRBV20-1,TRBJ1-5,-,-,TGCAGTGCTAGAGAGAGGAGAGTCAATCAGCCCCAGCATTTT,CSARERRVNQPQHF
TRBV5-1,TRBJ2-1,-,-,TGCGCCAGCAGCTTGGGTCCTGTCAGGGGGAGGTTGAATGAGCAGTTCTTC,CASSLGPVRGRLNEQFF
TRBV5-1,TRBJ2-1,-,few,TGCGCCAGCAGCACCCAGGAGCGACGTGAGCAGTTCTTC,CASSTQERREQFF
TRBV7-2,TRBJ2-1,-,-,TGTGCCAGCAGCTTAGCGAGGCAATCCTACAATGAGCAGTTCTTC,CASSLARQSYNEQFF
TRBV12-3/TRBV12-4,TRBJ1-3,-,few,TGTGCCAGCAGTTTCGGCAGGCTTAGCTCTGGAAACACCATATATTTT,CASSFGRLSSGNTIYF
TRBV7-6,TRBJ1-4,TRBD1,many,TGTGCCAGCAGCTTATCACAGGGGAATAATGAAAAACTGTTTTTT,CASSLSQGNNEKLFF
TRBV20-1,TRBJ2-3,TRBD2,-,TGCAGTGCTCGAGGGCGGACTAGCGGGAGTATTGATACGCAGTATTTT,CSARGRTSGSIDTQYF
TRBV7-6,TRBJ2-2,-,many,TGTGCCAGCAGCCCCAGGGACACCACCGGGGAGCTGTTTTTT,CASSPRDTTGELFF
TRBV6-2/TRBV6-3,TRBJ2-3,-,-,TGTGCCAGCAGTTACATGGACAGCACAGATACGCAGTATTTT,CASSYMDSTDTQYF
TRBV20-1,TRBJ2-7,TRBD1,-,TGCAGTGCCACCACAACAGGGGTTGACTACGAGCAGTACTTC,CSATTTGVDYEQYF
TRBV5-1,TRBJ2-3,-,many,TGCGCCAGCTCCCCCGGGGGAAGGGATACGCAGTATTTT,CASSPGGRDTQYF
TRBV10-3,TRBJ2-3,TRBD1,few,TGTGCCATCAGTGGGACAGGGTACACAGATACGCAGTATTTT,CAISGTGYTDTQYF
TRBV11-1,TRBJ2-1,TRBD2,-,TGTGCCAGCAGCCCTTTGGCGGGACTAGCGGCCTCTCGCTCCTACAATGAGCAGTTCTTC,CASSPLAGLAASRSYNEQFF
TRBV5-5,TRBJ2-7,-,-,TGTGCCAGCAGCTCGACCCCCTTAAGCTCCTACGAGCAGTACTTC,CASSSTPLSSYEQYF
TRBV20-1,TRBJ1-5,-,-,TGCAGTGCGGGAGGACAGAATCAGCCCCAGCATTTT,CSAGGQNQPQHF
TRBV7-2,TRBJ2-3,-,-,TGTGCCAGCCGGGGTACCTCTACGCAGTATTTT,CASRGTSTQYF
TRBV12-3/TRBV12-4,TRBJ2-1,-,-,TGTGCCAGCAGAAGCAGGGAAGGCTCCTACAATGAGCAGTTCTTC,CASRSREGSYNEQFF
TRBV19,TRBJ1-5,-,-,TGTGCCAGTAGTCGGCAGGCAAATCAGCCCCAGCATTTT,CASSRQANQPQHF
TRBV20-1,TRBJ2-3,TRBD1,-,TGCAGTGCCACAAGGTCTCCAGGGGGCCTATATACGCAGTATTTT,CSATRSPGGLYTQYF
TRBV12-3/TRBV12-4,TRBJ2-1,TRBD2,-,TGTGCCAGCAGAAAGACTAGCGGATCCTACAATGAGCAGTTCTTC,CASRKTSGSYNEQFF
TRBV20-1,TRBJ2-4,-,-,TGCAGTGCTACTGGTGCCCAGGAAAAATTTATAACCAAAAACATTCAGTACTTC,CSATGAQEKFITKNIQYF
TRBV3-1,TRBJ2-7,TRBD1,-,TGTGCCAGCAGCCAAGATGGGAGGACAGGGTTCCACGAGCAGTACTTC,CASSQDGRTGFHEQYF
TRBV20-1,TRBJ1-2,TRBD1,few,TGCAGTGCTGACGGACAGGCCAACTATGGCTACACCTTC,CSADGQANYGYTF
TRBV20-1,TRBJ2-4,TRBD1,-,TGCAGTGCTAGACCTGGGGACAGGATGGCCAAAAACATTCAGTACTTC,CSARPGDRMAKNIQYF
TRBV25-1,TRBJ1-1,-,-,TGTGCCAGCAGTGAAGGGTCTGGGGTTAAGACTGAAGCTTTCTTT,CASSEGSGVKTEAFF
TRBV4-3,TRBJ2-7,TRBD1,few,TGCGCCAGCAGGAGACAGGGGGCTATCTACGAGCAGTACTTC,CASRRQGAIYEQYF
TRBV7-9,TRBJ1-2,-,few,TGTGCCAGCAGCAACGGGAACTATGGCTACACCTTC,CASSNGNYGYTF
TRBV20-1,TRBJ2-3,TRBD1,few,TGCAGTGCTCCCCGGCGGGACAGGGGCCCAGATACGCAGTATTTT,CSAPRRDRGPDTQYF
TRBV10-3,TRBJ1-2,TRBD1,-,TGTGCCATCAGTGAAGGGGGCCACTCGGGCTACACCTTC,CAISEGGHSGYTF
TRBV5-5,TRBJ2-1,TRBD2,few,TGTGCCAGCAGCATGCCACTAGCGGGAAGGCACAATGAGCAGTTCTTC,CASSMPLAGRHNEQFF
TRBV28,TRBJ2-5,-,many,TGTGCCAGCAGAGAGGGCAAAGAGACCCAGTACTTC,CASREGKETQYF
TRBV28,TRBJ2-7,TRBD1,few,TGTGCCAGCAGTTCCGGGACAGGCCACGGGAACTACGAGCAGTACTTC,CASSSGTGHGNYEQYF
TRBV11-2,TRBJ2-3,TRBD2,-,TGTGCCAGCAGCTCCCCTAGCGGGAGTCCCCCAGATACGCAGTATTTT,CASSSPSGSPPDTQYF
TRBV2,TRBJ2-7,-,-,TGTGCCAGCAGGGAAGCCGCCTCGGGGGAAGCGTACGAGCAGTACTTC,CASREAASGEAYEQYF
TRBV9,TRBJ2-7,-,few,TGTGCCAGCAGCGACCTCCCCGGGGACGCCACCTACGAGCAGTACTTC,CASSDLPGDATYEQYF
TRBV7-2,TRBJ2-1,-,many,TGTGCCAGCAGCTTACAGGCTAGCCTTACTGATGAGCAGTTCTTC,CASSLQASLTDEQFF
TRBV6-1,TRBJ2-3,TRBD2,few,TGTGCCAGCGGATTAGCGGGGGGGAACACAGATACGCAGTATTTT,CASGLAGGNTDTQYF
TRBV20-1,TRBJ2-7,-,few,TGCAGTGCTCCCCTACAGGTCTACGAGCAGTACTTC,CSAPLQVYEQYF
TRBV20-1,TRBJ1-2,-,-,TGCAGTGCTAGTGTGGACGGCTACACCTTC,CSASVDGYTF
TRBV12-3/TRBV12-4,TRBJ2-1,TRBD2,-,TGTGCCAGCAGTTTATTGGGCGGGGGGCACAATGAGCAGTTCTTC,CASSLLGGGHNEQFF
TRBV7-2,TRBJ2-3,-,-,TGTGCCAGCAGCTTACTCCGCGGGGCCACAGATACGCAGTATTTT,CASSLLRGATDTQYF